This T cell receptor beta chain was identified during a study of T cells expressing NK-cell markers. Overall study: Among the eight sequenced donors, seven tested HCMV-seropositive and one tested seronegative.

The CDR3 contains 17 residues. CDR1 is SGDLS, CDR2 YYNGEE, per germline. Of note for this clonotype: Antigen unknown.

Study observations and caveats: Top CD8+ clonotypes included the dominant CD3+CD56+NKG2C+ clonotypes in roughly six donors.

UMIs were included in TCR beta cDNA generated by 5'RACE template switching. With the 5' RACE reads reprocessed, TCRdb shows one record per CDR3 protein and no DNA. This sample contains 140,000 or so distinct CDR3 sequences. The specimen was blood T cells: a sorted CD56 or NKG2C T cell subset, CD4+ or CD8+ T cells, or bulk PBMC T cells (not recorded which). V is TRBV9 and J is TRBJ2-2; TCRdb outputs TRBD1, but without DNA this stays unchecked. This TCR came from a man aged 18 to 30 in good health. This chain's CDR3 is CASSAPLGTGTTGELFF.